Reported below is one TCR beta chain. The antigen is not known. Donors were drawn from the approximately 110-subject validation cohort, separate from the roughly 700-subject first cohort. The sample belongs to a study of cytomegalovirus exposure and HLA in healthy donors. The CDR3 is 16 amino acids. With V trimmed by 2 bases and J by 4 bases, 8 bases remained unmatched. Germline assignment: CDR1 MNHNY and CDR2 SVGAGI (reference sequence). Study-level points and caveats: Both high specificity and high sensitivity reportedly marked the classifier's diagnosis of cytomegalovirus status. The dataset shows that most TCR sequences were rare, while some public TCRs occurred in many donors. There were over 150 TCR beta chains listed as cytomegalovirus-associated.

Libraries were prepared by immunoSEQ multiplex PCR; TCRdb keeps only in-frame clonotypes and omits some of them. The sample lists about 110,000 clones, around 95% occurring once. The receptor comes from a woman under 30 in good health and CMV-seronegative. The chain links TRBV6-6 to TRBJ1-5, with TRBD1 matching 7 bases. Sequencing was done on a sample of PBMCs. The CDR3 protein is CASSYVNRDSNQPQHF. CDR3 nucleotide sequence: TGTGCCAGCAGTTACGTGAACCGGGACAGTAATCAGCCCCAGCATTTT.